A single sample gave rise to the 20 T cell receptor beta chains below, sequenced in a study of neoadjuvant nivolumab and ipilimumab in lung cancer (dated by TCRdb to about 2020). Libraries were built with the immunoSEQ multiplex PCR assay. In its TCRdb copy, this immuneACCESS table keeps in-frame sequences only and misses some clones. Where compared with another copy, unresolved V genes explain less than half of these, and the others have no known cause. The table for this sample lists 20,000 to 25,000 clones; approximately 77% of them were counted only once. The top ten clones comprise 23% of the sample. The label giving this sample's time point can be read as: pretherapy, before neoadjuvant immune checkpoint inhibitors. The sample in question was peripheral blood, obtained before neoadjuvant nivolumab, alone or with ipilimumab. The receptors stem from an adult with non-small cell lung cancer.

CDR3 bases: TGCGCCAGCAGCTACGGACCCCAAGAGACCCAGTACTTC. Protein sequence: CASSYGPQETQYF. The chain carries TRBV5-1 and TRBJ2-5; no clear D. V shed 3 bases and J shed 1 base, with 7 bases lying between them. There are 13 residues in the CDR3. In germline, CDR1 is SGHRS, CDR2 YFSETQ.

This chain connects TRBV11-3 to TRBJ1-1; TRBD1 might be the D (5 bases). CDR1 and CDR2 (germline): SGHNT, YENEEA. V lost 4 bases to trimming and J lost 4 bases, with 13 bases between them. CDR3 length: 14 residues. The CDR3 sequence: CASSYTRRGTEAFF. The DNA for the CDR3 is TGTGCCAGCAGCTATACCCGGAGGGGCACTGAAGCTTTCTTT.

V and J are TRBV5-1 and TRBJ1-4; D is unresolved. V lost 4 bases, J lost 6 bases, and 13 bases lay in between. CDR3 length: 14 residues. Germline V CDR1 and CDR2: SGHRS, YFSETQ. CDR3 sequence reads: CASSPGALDEKLFF. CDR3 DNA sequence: TGCGCCAGCAGCCCCGGCGCTCTTGATGAAAAACTGTTTTTT.

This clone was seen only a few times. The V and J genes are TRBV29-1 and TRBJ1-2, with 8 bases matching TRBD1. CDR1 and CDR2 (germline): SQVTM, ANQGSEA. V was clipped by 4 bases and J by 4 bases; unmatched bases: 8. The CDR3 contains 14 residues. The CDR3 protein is CSVGGQEMGYGYTF. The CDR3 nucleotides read TGCAGCGTTGGGGGACAGGAGATGGGCTATGGCTACACCTTC.

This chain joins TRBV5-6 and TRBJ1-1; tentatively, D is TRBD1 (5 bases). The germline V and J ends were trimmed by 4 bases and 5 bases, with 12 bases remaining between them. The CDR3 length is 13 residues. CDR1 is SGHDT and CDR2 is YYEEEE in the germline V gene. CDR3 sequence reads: CASSQTGGTEAFF. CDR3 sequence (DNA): TGTGCCAGCAGCCAAACAGGAGGTACTGAAGCTTTCTTT.

Here the CDR3 reads CAWSRVNTGELFF. Written as DNA, the CDR3 is TGTGCCTGGAGTAGAGTGAACACCGGGGAGCTGTTTTTT. The rearrangement links TRBV30 to TRBJ2-2; D is undetermined. CDR1 GTSNPN and CDR2 SVGIG come from the germline V gene (reference sequence). V lost 2 bases to trimming and J lost 1 base, with 5 bases between them. This CDR3 has 13 amino acids.

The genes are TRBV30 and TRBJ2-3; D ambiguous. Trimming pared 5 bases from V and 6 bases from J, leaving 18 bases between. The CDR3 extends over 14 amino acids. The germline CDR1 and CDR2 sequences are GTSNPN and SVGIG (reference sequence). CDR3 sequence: CAWFSGLIRDTQYF. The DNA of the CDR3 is TGTGCCTGGTTTTCGGGCCTTATTCGGGATACGCAGTATTTT. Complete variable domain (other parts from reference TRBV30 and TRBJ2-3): SQTIHQWPATLVQPVGSPLSLECTVEGTSNPNLYWYRQAAGRGLQLLFYSVGIGQISSEVPQNLSASRPQDRQFILSSKKLLLSDSGFYLCAWFSGLIRDTQYFGPGTRLTVL.

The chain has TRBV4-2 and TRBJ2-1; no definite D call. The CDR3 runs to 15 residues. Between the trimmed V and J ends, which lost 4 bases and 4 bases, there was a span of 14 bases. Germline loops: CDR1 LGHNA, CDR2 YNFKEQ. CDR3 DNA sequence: TGTGCCAGCAGCCCCCAGAACCCTGGGTACAATGAGCAGTTCTTC. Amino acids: CASSPQNPGYNEQFF.

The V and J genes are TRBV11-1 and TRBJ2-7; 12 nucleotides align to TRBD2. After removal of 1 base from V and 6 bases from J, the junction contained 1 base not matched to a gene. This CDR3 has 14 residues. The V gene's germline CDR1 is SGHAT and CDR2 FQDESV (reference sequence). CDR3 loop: CASSLGGLAGEQYF. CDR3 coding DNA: TGTGCCAGCAGCTTAGGGGGACTAGCGGGCGAGCAGTACTTC.

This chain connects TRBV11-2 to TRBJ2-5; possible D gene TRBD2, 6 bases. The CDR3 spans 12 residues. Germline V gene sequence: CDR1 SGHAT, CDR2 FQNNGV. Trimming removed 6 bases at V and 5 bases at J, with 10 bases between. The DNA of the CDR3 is TGTGCCAGCAGTCTAGCGAGGGAGACCCAGTACTTC. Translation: CASSLARETQYF.

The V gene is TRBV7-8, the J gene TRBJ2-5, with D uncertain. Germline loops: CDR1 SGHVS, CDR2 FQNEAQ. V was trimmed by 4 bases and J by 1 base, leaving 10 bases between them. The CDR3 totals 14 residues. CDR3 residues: CASSSRSAQETQYF. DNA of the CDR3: TGTGCCAGCAGCTCGAGATCTGCCCAAGAGACCCAGTACTTC.

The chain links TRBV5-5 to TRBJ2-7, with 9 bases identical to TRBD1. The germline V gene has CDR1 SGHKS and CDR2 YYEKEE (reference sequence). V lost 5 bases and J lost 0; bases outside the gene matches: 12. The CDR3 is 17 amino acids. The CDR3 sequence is CASSIDRGGLSSYEQYF. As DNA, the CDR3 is TGTGCCAGCAGTATAGACAGGGGGGGACTGAGCTCCTACGAGCAGTACTTC.

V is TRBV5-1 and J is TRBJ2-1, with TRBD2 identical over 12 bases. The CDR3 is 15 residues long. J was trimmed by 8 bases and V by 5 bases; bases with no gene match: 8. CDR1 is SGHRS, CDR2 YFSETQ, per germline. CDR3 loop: CASRGLAGKVDEQFF. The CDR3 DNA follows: TGCGCCAGCAGAGGACTAGCGGGAAAGGTCGATGAGCAGTTCTTC.

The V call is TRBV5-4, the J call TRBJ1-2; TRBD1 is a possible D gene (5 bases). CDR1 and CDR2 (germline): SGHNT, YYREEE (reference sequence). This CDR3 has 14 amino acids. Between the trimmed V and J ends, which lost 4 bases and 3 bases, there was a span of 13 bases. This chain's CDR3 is CASSPRDGYYGYTF. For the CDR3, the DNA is TGTGCCAGCAGCCCGAGGGACGGTTACTATGGCTACACCTTC.

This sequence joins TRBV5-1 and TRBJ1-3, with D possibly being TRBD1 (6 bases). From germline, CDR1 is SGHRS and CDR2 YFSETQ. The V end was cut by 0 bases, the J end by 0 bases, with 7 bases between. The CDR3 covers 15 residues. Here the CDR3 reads CASSLDRDSGNTIYF. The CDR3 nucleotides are TGCGCCAGCAGCTTGGACAGGGACTCTGGAAACACCATATATTTT.

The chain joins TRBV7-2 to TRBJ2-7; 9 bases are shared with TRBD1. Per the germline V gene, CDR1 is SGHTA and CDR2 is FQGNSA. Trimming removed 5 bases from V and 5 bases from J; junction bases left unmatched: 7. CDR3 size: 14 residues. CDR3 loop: CASSIRTGEDEQYF. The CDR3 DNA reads TGTGCCAGCAGCATTAGGACAGGGGAGGACGAGCAGTACTTC.

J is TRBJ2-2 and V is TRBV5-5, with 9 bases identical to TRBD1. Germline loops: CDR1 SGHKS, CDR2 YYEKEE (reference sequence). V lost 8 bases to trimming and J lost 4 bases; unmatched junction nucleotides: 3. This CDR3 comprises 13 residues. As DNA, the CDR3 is TGTGCCAGTGCGACAGGGGGCACCGGGGAGCTGTTTTTT. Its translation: CASATGGTGELFF.

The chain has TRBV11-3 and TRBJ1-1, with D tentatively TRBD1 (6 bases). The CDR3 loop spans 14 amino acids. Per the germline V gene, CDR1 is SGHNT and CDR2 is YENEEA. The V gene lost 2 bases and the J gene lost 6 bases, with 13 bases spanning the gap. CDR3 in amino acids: CASSLQGLRAEAFF. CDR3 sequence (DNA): TGTGCCAGCAGCTTACAGGGGCTCCGGGCTGAAGCTTTCTTT.

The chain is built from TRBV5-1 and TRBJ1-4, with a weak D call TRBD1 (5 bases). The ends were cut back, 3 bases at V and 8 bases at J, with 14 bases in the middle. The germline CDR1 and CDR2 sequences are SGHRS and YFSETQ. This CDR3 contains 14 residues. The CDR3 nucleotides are TGCGCCAGCAGCTGGGGCAGCGGGGAGGAAAAACTGTTTTTT. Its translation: CASSWGSGEEKLFF.

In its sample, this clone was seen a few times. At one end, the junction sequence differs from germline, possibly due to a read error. CDR3: CASSPGQSYYF. CDR3 sequence (DNA): TGTGCCAGCAGTCCCGGACAGTCATACTACTTT. This chain links TRBV25-1 with TRBJ1-4; the D gene is possibly TRBD1 (6 bases). The CDR3 sequence is 11 residues long. Germline V lookup: CDR1 MGHDK, CDR2 SYGVNS.